What follows are 20 T cell receptor beta chains derived from one specimen sequenced in a study of a mutant IDH1 vaccine in newly diagnosed glioma. No antigens are known for them. Time point noted: week 11, during vaccination. Vaccine doses each comprised 300 ug of mutant IDH1 20-mer peptide, with topical imiquimod. Produced via immunoSEQ multiplex PCR; TCRdb's table is partial and in-frame only. Of over 95,000 clones in the sample, approximately 87% were seen once. The specimen was PBMCs, collected from a glioma patient whose treatment included an IDH1 peptide vaccine. These receptors all come from a woman aged 50 to 60 with glioma.

This clone was detected once. V is TRBV9 and J is TRBJ2-1; 11 positions match TRBD2. The junction had 7 bases not matched to a gene; V was cut back by 10 bases and J by 7 bases. From germline, CDR1 is SGDLS and CDR2 YYNGEE. The CDR3 has 13 residues. CDR3 in amino acids: CASTGTSGNEQFF. The DNA for the CDR3 is TGTGCCTCTACCGGGACTAGCGGTAATGAGCAGTTCTTC. The variable domain in full, completed from reference TRBV9 and TRBJ2-1, reads DSGVTQTPKHLITATGQRVTLRCSPRSGDLSVYWYQQSLDQGLQFLIQYYNGEERAKGNILERFSAQQFPDLHSELNLSSLELGDSALYFCASTGTSGNEQFFGPGTRLTVL.

This chain joins TRBV4-1 and TRBJ2-1; the D gene is possibly TRBD2 (5 bases). V dropped 7 bases and J dropped 1 base, with 20 bases sitting between them. Germline CDR1 and CDR2: MGHRA and YSYEKL. The CDR3 consists of 17 residues. The CDR3 sequence: CASTEPTGRASYNEQFF. The CDR3 bases are TGCGCCAGCACGGAACCTACCGGGCGGGCTTCCTACAATGAGCAGTTCTTC.

About this clone itself: The same CDR3 also results from other DNA sequences found in this sample. The CDR3 region is CAWSAGAGNTIYF. The CDR3, as DNA: TGTGCCTGGTCCGCAGGGGCTGGAAACACCATATATTTT. The J gene is TRBJ1-3, the V gene TRBV30; weak D call: TRBD1 (6 bases). The CDR3 consists of 13 residues. The ends were cut back, 5 bases at V and 2 bases at J, with 10 bases in the middle. The V gene's germline CDR1 is GTSNPN and CDR2 SVGIG (reference sequence).

The chain is built from TRBV5-8 and TRBJ1-4, with 7 bases matching TRBD1. Trimming cost V 4 bases and J 8 bases; bases outside gene matches: 11. The CDR3 contains 15 residues. The germline CDR1 and CDR2 sequences are SGHTS and YDEGEE. The CDR3 coding sequence is TGTGCCAGCAGCGCCGATTACAGGGGATCGGAAAAACTGTTTTTT. Translation: CASSADYRGSEKLFF.

V usage is TRBV11-2 and J usage is TRBJ2-7; 9 nucleotides match TRBD2. Germline V CDR1 and CDR2: SGHAT, FQNNGV. The CDR3 sequence is 15 residues long. With V trimmed by 2 bases and J by 2 bases, 4 bases remained unmatched. The CDR3: CASSLSSGSAYEQYF. CDR3 DNA sequence: TGTGCCAGCAGCTTAAGTAGCGGGAGCGCCTACGAGCAGTACTTC.

The CDR3 DNA is TGTGCCAGCAGTTACGGGACAGGGCATGGGGAGCAGTACTTC. Its translation is CASSYGTGHGEQYF. The chain is built from TRBV28 and TRBJ2-7, with 9 bases fitting TRBD1. Unmatched junction bases numbered 8, after V lost 4 bases and J lost 7 bases. CDR3 length equals 14 residues. Germline CDR1 MDHEN, CDR2 SYDVKM.

The CDR3 spells CASTRTTTDTQYF. CDR3 nucleotide sequence: TGTGCCAGCACCCGGACCACCACAGATACGCAGTATTTT. V is TRBV5-5 and J is TRBJ2-3; D is uncertain. This CDR3 spans 13 amino acids. Germline V gives CDR1 SGHKS, CDR2 YYEKEE (reference sequence). V gave up 6 bases and J gave up 2 bases, with 10 bases separating them.

The chain combines TRBV28 with TRBJ1-1; D gene unclear. The CDR3 is 16 residues long. Trimming removed 10 bases from V and 6 bases from J, with 27 bases in between. Per the germline V gene, CDR1 is MDHEN and CDR2 is SYDVKM. Here the CDR3 DNA reads TGTGCCACCTCTTCGGGCAGACTATTAGCCCCCCCTGAAGCTTTCTTT. Its translation is CATSSGRLLAPPEAFF.

The rearrangement joins TRBV5-1 to TRBJ2-3; D might be TRBD1 (5 bases). Germline CDR1 and CDR2: SGHRS and YFSETQ. The CDR3 is 16 amino acids. V shed 0 bases and J shed 1 base, with 12 bases lying between them. The DNA for the CDR3 is TGCGCCAGCAGCTTGGGATCTACAGGCCGCACAGATACGCAGTATTTT. It is translated as CASSLGSTGRTDTQYF.

The V call is TRBV9, the J call TRBJ2-3, with D possibly matching TRBD2 (6 bases). Germline lookup yields CDR1 SGDLS and CDR2 YYNGEE. The CDR3 loop spans 15 amino acids. V was clipped by 1 base and J by 2 bases, with 11 bases between them. The CDR3 sequence is CASSVMGLSTDTQYF. Written as DNA, the CDR3 is TGTGCCAGCAGCGTAATGGGACTTTCCACAGATACGCAGTATTTT. The variable domain in full, completed from reference TRBV9 and TRBJ2-3, reads DSGVTQTPKHLITATGQRVTLRCSPRSGDLSVYWYQQSLDQGLQFLIQYYNGEERAKGNILERFSAQQFPDLHSELNLSSLELGDSALYFCASSVMGLSTDTQYFGPGTRLTVL.

The V and J genes are TRBV18 and TRBJ1-1, with 9 bases lining up with TRBD1. The CDR3 is 15 residues long. Per germline, CDR1 KGHSH and CDR2 LQKENI. Trimming took 5 bases from V and 0 from J; bases not matched to a gene: 4. Here the CDR3 reads CASSVGQGVNTEAFF. As DNA, the CDR3 is TGTGCCAGCTCAGTGGGACAGGGAGTGAACACTGAAGCTTTCTTT.

The rearrangement joins TRBV28 to TRBJ2-2; D is uncertain. Trimming took 4 bases from V and 5 from J, leaving 5 bases between them. CDR3 length: 12 amino acids. Germline lookup yields CDR1 MDHEN and CDR2 SYDVKM. CDR3: CASSYLTGELFF. The DNA for the CDR3 is TGTGCCAGCAGTTATCTAACCGGGGAGCTGTTTTTT.

This sequence joins TRBV10-3 and TRBJ2-6; 8 bases align to TRBD1. This CDR3 comprises 15 residues. The junction had 4 bases not matched to a gene; V was cut back by 9 bases and J by 0 bases. Looked up from germline, CDR1 is ENHRY and CDR2 is SYGVKD. This chain's CDR3 is CAINRGTSGANVLTF. CDR3 DNA: TGTGCCATTAACAGGGGGACCTCTGGGGCCAACGTCCTGACTTTC.

V gene TRBV6-5 combines with J gene TRBJ2-1; TRBD1 matches 7 bases. Germline lookup yields CDR1 MNHEY and CDR2 SVGAGI. CDR3 length equals 14 residues. Trimming removed 3 bases from V and 11 bases from J; junction bases left unmatched: 10. CDR3 nucleotides: TGTGCCAGCAGTTATGGGACAGCCATGGGTAAGCAGTTCTTC. Translation: CASSYGTAMGKQFF.

This clone was observed once. The chain is built from TRBV6-6 and TRBJ1-5; D ambiguous. Germline CDR1 MNHNY, CDR2 SVGAGI (reference sequence). The ends were cut back, 5 bases at V and 5 bases at J, with 16 bases in the middle. This CDR3 contains 15 residues. DNA for the CDR3: TGTGCCAGCAGTCCCACACACGTCCGCTATCAGCCCCAGCATTTT. Protein: CASSPTHVRYQPQHF.

The V and J genes are TRBV29-1 and TRBJ1-3; the D gene is possibly TRBD1 (5 bases). CDR1 SQVTM and CDR2 ANQGSEA come from the germline V gene. The CDR3 has 14 amino acids. V lost 7 bases and J 0 bases, leaving 13 bases between the germline ends. The CDR3 sequence: CSAGGADSGNTIYF. The CDR3 DNA sequence: TGCAGCGCCGGCGGGGCGGACTCTGGAAACACCATATATTTT.

The chain employs TRBV5-1 and TRBJ2-7, with D possibly being TRBD1 (6 bases). Germline assignment: CDR1 SGHRS and CDR2 YFSETQ. V was trimmed by 1 base and J by 2 bases, leaving 13 bases between them. The CDR3 is 15 residues long. The CDR3 spells CASSLWAGETYEQYF. The CDR3 bases are TGCGCCAGCAGCTTGTGGGCAGGGGAAACCTACGAGCAGTACTTC.

This rearrangement joins TRBV29-1 to TRBJ1-1; possibly TRBD1 for D (5 bases). The CDR3 is made up of 12 amino acids. Trimming left V 6 bases short and J 11 bases short, with 19 bases between. The germline V gene has CDR1 SQVTM and CDR2 ANQGSEA. The DNA for the CDR3 is TGCAGCGTCCGGGACGCCCCCTCGGGGGCTTTCTTT. This translates into CSVRDAPSGAFF.

The V and J genes are TRBV4-2 and TRBJ1-4, with 7 bases aligning to TRBD1. V shed 2 bases and J 7 bases; nucleotides not matched to a gene: 7. Germline CDR1 and CDR2: LGHNA and YNFKEQ. The CDR3 length is 15 residues. The CDR3 spells CASSQLRQGGEKLFF. The CDR3 DNA reads as TGTGCCAGCAGCCAACTAAGACAGGGAGGTGAAAAACTGTTTTTT.

The chain carries TRBV9 and TRBJ2-5, with a tentative D call TRBD1 (5 bases). The better agreement between TRBJ2-7 and the DNA end casts doubt on the J call. Germline assignment: CDR1 SGDLS and CDR2 YYNGEE. This CDR3 has 14 amino acids. The CDR3 reads CASSVASSQGEQYF. DNA of the CDR3: TGTGCCAGCAGCGTAGCGTCCAGCCAGGGCGAGCAGTACTTC.